The entry below gives a single T cell receptor (beta chain) sequence along with its context. The assay was immunoSEQ multiplex PCR, and TCRdb's table has in-frame clones only and misses some. The table records roughly 660,000 clones, around 87% of them present only once. Germline V gives CDR1 LGHNA, CDR2 YSLEER. This CDR3 has 21 residues. Trimming took 0 bases from V and 4 from J; bases not matched to a gene: 20. This sample stems from a study of shared T cell receptors in the human thymus. The sample was also reused in another study, on human thymus T cells.

Sequencing was performed on thymocytes. The chain employs TRBV4-3 and TRBJ2-7, with 11 bases matching TRBD2. The sequence derives from a boy in the first two years of life with a congenital heart defect. CDR3 amino acids: CASSQDVPSGRTSTTLYEQYF. DNA for the CDR3: TGCGCCAGCAGCCAAGATGTCCCTAGCGGGAGGACTTCCACAACTCTTTACGAGCAGTACTTC.